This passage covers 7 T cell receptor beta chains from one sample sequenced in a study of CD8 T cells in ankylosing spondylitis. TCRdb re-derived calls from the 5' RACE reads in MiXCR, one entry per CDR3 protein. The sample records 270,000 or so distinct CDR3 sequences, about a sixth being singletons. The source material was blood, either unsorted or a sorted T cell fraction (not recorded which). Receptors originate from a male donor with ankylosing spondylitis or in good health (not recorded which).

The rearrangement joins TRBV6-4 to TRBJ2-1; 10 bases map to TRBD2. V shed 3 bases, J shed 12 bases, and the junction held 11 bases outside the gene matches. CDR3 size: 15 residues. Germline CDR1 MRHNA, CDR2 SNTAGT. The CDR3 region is CASSESASGSLRQFF. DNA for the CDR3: TGTGCCAGCAGTGAATCGGCTAGCGGGAGTCTAAGGCAGTTCTTC.

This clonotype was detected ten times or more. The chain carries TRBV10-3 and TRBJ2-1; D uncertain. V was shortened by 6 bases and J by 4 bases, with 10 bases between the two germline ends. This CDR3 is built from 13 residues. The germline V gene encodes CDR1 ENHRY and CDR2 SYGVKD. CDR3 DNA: TGTGCCATCAGGGATACTACGTACAATGAGCAGTTCTTC. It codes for CAIRDTTYNEQFF.

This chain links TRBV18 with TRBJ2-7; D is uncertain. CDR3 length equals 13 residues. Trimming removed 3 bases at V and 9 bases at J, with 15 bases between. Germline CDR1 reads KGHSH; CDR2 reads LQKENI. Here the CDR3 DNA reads TGTGCCAGCTCACCCGAGCCCAGCCACGTGCAGTACTTC. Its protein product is CASSPEPSHVQYF.

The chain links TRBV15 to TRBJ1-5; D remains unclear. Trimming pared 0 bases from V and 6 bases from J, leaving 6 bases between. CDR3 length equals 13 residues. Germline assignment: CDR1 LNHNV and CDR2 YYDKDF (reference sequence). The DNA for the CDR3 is TGTGCCACCAGCAGAGATCGGGGTCAGCCCCAGCATTTT. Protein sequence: CATSRDRGQPQHF.

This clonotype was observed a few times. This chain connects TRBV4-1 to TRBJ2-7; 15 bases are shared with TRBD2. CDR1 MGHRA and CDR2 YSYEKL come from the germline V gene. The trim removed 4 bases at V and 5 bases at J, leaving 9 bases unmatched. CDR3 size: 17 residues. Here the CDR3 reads CASSRRTSGREENEQYF. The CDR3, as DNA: TGCGCCAGCAGCCGCCGGACTAGCGGGAGGGAAGAGAACGAGCAGTACTTC.

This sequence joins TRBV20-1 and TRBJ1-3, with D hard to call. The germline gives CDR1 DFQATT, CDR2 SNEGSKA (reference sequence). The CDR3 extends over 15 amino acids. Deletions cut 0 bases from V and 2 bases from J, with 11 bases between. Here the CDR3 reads CSARDLEKTGNTIYF. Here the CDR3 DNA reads TGCAGTGCTAGAGATCTTGAGAAAACTGGAAACACCATATATTTT.

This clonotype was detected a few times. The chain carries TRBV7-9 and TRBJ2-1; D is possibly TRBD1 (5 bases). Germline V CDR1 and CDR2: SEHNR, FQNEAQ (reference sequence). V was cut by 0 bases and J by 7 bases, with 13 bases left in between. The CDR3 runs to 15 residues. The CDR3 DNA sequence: TGTGCCAGCAGCTTAGCCCAGGGTGGTTTGAATGAGCAGTTCTTC. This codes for CASSLAQGGLNEQFF.